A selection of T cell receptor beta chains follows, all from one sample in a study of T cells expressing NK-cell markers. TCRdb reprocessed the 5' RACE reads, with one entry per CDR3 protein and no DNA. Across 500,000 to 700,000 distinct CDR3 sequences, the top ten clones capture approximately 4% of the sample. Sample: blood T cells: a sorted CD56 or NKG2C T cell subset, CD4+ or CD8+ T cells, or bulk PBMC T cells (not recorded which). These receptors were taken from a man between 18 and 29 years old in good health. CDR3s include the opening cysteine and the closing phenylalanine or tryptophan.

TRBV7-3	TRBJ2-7	CASSPGSGTREQYF
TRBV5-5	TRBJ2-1	CASSPWGQGSYNEQFF
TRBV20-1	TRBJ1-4	CSASLGILNEKLFF
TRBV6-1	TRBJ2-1	CASSPPGKGDGEFF
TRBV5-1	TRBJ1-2	CASSQGGGYGYTF
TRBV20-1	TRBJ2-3	CSARRSPYTDTQYF
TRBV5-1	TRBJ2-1	CASSPRDFENEQFF
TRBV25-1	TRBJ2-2	CASSRRDAYTGELFF
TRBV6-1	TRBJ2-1	CASRDSRYNEQFF
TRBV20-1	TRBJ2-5	CSARVLSGSTQYF
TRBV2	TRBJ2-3	CASINRVTADTQYF
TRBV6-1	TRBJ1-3	CASSRATRGLSGNTIYF
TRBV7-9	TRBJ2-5	CASSLLKGQGATQYF
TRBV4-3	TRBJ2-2	CASSARDRGQGELFF
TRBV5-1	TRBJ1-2	CASSVGAGYGYTF
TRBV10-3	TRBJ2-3	CAISDPAATDTQYF
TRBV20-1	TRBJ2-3	CSASGRTFTDTQYF
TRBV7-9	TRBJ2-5	CASSLKLAVQETQYF